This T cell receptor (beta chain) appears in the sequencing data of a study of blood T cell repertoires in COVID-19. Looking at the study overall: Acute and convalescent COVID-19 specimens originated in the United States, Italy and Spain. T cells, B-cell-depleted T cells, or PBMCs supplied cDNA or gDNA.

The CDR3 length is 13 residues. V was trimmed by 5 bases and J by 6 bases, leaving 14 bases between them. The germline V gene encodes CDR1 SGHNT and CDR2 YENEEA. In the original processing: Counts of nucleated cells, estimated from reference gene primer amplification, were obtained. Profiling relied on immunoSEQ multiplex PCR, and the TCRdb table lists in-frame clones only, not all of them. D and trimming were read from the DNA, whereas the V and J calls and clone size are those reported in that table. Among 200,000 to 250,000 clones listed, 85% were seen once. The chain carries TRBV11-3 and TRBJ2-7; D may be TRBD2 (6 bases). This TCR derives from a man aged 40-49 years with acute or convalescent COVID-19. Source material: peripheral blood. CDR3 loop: CASSPEGRSEQYF. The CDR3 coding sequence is TGTGCCAGCAGCCCGGAGGGCAGAAGCGAGCAGTACTTC.